These 3 T cell receptor beta chains were sequenced from one sample in a study of radiotherapy plus CTLA-4 blockade in lung cancer. Assay used: immunoSEQ multiplex PCR; TCRdb lists only in-frame clones, some missing. The data show under 95,000 clones, more than 80% seen once. The sequencing here drew on peripheral blood, taken from a patient treated with radiotherapy plus ipilimumab. These receptors were collected from a human donor with non-small cell lung cancer who had stable disease on radiotherapy plus ipilimumab.

The gene calls are TRBV27 and TRBJ2-5; D possibly uses TRBD1 or TRBD2 (5 bases each). Germline CDR1 is MNHEY and CDR2 is SMNVEV (reference sequence). This CDR3 spans 13 amino acids. The V gene lost 6 bases and the J gene lost 4 bases, with 12 bases spanning the gap. Here the CDR3 DNA reads TGTGCCAGCAGCCCTCAGGGACGAGAGACCCAGTACTTC. As protein: CASSPQGRETQYF.

The chain carries TRBV6-5 and TRBJ1-6; D is possibly TRBD1 (5 bases). There are 15 residues in the CDR3. CDR1 is MNHEY and CDR2 is SVGAGI in the germline V gene. Between the trimmed V and J ends, which lost 2 bases and 7 bases, there was a span of 12 bases. CDR3 region: CASSYEGFGNSPLHF. The CDR3 DNA reads TGTGCCAGCAGTTACGAGGGGTTTGGAAATTCACCCCTCCACTTT.

The V and J genes are TRBV7-9 and TRBJ2-5; TRBD1 might be the D (5 bases). Germline V gives CDR1 SEHNR, CDR2 FQNEAQ (reference sequence). V was clipped by 1 base and J by 3 bases, with 12 bases between them. The CDR3 spans 15 residues. The CDR3 is CASSLELTVEETQYF. CDR3 nucleotide sequence: TGTGCCAGCAGCTTAGAGTTGACAGTTGAAGAGACCCAGTACTTC.